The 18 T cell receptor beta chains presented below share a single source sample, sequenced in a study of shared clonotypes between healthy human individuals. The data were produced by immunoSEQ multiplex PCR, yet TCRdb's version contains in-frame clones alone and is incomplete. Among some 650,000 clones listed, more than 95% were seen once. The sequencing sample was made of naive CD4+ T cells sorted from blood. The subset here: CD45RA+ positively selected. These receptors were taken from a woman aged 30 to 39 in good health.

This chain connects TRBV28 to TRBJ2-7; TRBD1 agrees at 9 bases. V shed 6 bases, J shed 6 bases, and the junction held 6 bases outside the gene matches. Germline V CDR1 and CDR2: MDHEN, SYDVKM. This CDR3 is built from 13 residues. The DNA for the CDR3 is TGTGCCAGCAGCCGGACAGGGGTTACCGAGCAGTACTTC. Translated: CASSRTGVTEQYF.

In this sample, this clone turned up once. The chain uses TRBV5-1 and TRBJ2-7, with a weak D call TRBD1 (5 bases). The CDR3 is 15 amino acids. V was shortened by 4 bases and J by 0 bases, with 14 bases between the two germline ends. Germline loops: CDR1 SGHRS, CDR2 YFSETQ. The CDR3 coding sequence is TGCGCCAGCAGCATGACGCTAGGGGACTCCTACGAGCAGTACTTC. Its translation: CASSMTLGDSYEQYF.

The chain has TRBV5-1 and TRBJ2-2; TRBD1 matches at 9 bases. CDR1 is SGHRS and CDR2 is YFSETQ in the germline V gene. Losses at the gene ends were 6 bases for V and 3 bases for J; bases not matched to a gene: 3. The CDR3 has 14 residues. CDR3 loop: CASTWDRDTGELFF. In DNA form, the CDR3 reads TGCGCCAGCACCTGGGACAGGGACACCGGGGAGCTGTTTTTT.

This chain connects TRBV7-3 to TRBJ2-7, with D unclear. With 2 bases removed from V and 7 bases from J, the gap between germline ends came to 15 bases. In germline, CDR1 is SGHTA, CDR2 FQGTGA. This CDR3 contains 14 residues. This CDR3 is CASSLGPEMGEQYF. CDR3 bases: TGTGCCAGCAGCTTAGGGCCCGAAATGGGGGAGCAGTACTTC. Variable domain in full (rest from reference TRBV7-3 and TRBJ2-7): GAGVSQTPSNKVTEKGKYVELRCDPISGHTALYWYRQSLGQGPEFLIYFQGTGAADDSGLPNDRFFAVRPEGSVSTLKIQRTERGDSAVYLCASSLGPEMGEQYFGPGTRLTVT.

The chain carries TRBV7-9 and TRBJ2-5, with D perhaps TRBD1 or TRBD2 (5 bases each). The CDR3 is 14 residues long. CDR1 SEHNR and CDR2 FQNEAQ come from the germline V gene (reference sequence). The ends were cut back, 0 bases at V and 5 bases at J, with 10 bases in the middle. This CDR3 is CASSLAGWGETQYF. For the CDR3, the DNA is TGTGCCAGCAGCTTAGCAGGGTGGGGGGAGACCCAGTACTTC.

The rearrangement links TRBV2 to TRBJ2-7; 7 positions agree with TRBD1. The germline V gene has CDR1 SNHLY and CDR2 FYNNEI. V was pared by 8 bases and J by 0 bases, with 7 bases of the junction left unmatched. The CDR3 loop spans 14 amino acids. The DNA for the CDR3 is TGTGCCAGCCAGGTCAGGGGGACCTCCTACGAGCAGTACTTC. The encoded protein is CASQVRGTSYEQYF.

For the CDR3, the DNA is TGTGCCAGCAGTGAATCTGATGGGAACACTGAAGCTTTCTTT. Encoded protein: CASSESDGNTEAFF. This chain links TRBV6-1 with TRBJ1-1, with unresolved D. V dropped 2 bases and J dropped 1 base, with 8 bases sitting between them. The germline gives CDR1 MNHNS, CDR2 SASEGT. The CDR3 extends over 14 amino acids.

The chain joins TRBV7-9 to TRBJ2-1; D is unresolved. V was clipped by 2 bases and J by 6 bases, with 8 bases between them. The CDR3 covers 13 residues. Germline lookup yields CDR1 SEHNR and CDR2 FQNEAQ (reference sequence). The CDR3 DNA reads TGTGCCAGCAGCTTACGACAAGTCAATGAGCAGTTCTTC. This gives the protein CASSLRQVNEQFF.

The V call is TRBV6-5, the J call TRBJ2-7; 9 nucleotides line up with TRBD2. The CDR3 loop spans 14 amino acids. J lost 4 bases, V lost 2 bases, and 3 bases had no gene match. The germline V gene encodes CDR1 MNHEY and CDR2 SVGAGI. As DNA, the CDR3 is TGTGCCAGCAGTTACGATAGCGGGAGTTACGAGCAGTACTTC. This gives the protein CASSYDSGSYEQYF.

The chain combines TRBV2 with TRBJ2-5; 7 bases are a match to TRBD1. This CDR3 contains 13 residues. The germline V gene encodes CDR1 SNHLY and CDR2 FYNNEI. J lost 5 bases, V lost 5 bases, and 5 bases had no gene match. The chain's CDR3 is CASSFTGAETQYF. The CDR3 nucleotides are TGTGCCAGCAGTTTCACAGGGGCCGAGACCCAGTACTTC.

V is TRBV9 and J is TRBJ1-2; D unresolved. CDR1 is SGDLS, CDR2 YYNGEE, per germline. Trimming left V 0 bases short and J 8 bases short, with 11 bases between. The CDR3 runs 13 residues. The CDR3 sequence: CASSVVEGYGYTF. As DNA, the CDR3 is TGTGCCAGCAGCGTAGTAGAGGGCTACGGCTACACCTTC.

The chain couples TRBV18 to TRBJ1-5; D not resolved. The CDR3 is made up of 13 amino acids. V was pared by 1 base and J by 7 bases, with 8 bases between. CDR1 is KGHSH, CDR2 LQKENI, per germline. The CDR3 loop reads CASSPHLDQPQHF. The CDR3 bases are TGTGCCAGCTCACCACACTTGGACCAGCCCCAGCATTTT.

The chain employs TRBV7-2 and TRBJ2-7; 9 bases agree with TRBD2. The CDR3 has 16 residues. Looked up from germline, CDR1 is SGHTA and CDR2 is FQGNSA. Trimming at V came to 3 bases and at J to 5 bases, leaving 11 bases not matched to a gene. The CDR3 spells CASSFPGLASRNEQYF. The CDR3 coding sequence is TGTGCCAGCAGCTTCCCGGGACTAGCTTCGAGAAACGAGCAGTACTTC.

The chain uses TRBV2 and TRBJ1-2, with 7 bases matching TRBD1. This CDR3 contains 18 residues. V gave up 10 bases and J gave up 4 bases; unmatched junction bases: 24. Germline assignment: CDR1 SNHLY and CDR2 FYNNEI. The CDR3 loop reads CATQGDREKLSWSYGYTF. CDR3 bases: TGTGCCACTCAGGGCGACAGGGAGAAGCTCTCCTGGAGCTATGGCTACACCTTC.

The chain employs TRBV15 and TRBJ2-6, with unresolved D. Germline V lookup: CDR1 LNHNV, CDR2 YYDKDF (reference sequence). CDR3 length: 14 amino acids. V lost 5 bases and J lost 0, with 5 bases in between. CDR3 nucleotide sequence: TGTGCCACCAGCCCGCCCTCTGGGGCCAACGTCCTGACTTTC. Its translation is CATSPPSGANVLTF.

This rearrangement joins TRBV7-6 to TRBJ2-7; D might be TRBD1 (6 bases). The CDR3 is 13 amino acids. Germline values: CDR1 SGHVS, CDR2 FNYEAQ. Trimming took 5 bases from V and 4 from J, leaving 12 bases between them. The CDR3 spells CASSKGGRYEQYF. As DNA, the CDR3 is TGTGCCAGCAGCAAAGGGGGAAGATACGAGCAGTACTTC.

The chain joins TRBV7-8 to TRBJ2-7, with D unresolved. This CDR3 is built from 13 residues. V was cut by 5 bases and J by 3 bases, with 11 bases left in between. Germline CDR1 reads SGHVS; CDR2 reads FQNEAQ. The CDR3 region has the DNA TGTGCCAGCAGCCCCCGGGCTGGCTACGAGCAGTACTTC. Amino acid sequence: CASSPRAGYEQYF.

In DNA form, the CDR3 reads TGTGCCAGCAGTTCCGTACCGACAGGGAGACACACCATATATTTT. As protein: CASSSVPTGRHTIYF. The genes are TRBV6-5 and TRBJ1-3; 7 positions agree with TRBD1. V was clipped by 4 bases and J by 8 bases; unmatched bases: 11. Germline-derived CDR1 and CDR2 are MNHEY and SVGAGI. This CDR3 has 15 residues.